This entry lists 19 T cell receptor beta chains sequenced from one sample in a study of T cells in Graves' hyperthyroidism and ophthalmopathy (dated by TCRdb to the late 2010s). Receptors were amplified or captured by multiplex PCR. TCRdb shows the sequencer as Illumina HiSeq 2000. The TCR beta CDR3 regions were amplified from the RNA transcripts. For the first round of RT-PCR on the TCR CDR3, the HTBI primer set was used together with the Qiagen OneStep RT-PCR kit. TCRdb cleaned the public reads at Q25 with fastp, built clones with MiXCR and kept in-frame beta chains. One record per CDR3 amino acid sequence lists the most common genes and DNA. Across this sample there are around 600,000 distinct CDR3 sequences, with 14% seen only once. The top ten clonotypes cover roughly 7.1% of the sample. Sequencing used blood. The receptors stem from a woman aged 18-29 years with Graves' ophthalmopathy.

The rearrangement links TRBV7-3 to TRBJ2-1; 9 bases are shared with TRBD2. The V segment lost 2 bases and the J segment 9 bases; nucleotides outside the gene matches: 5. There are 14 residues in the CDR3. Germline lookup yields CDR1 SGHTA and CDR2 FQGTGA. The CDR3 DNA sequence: TGTGCCAGCAGCTTAGTGCGGGAGGGCCGTGAGCAGTTCTTC. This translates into CASSLVREGREQFF. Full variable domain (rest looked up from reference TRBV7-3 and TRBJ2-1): GAGVSQTPSNKVTEKGKYVELRCDPISGHTALYWYRQSLGQGPEFLIYFQGTGAADDSGLPNDRFFAVRPEGSVSTLKIQRTERGDSAVYLCASSLVREGREQFFGPGTRLTVL.

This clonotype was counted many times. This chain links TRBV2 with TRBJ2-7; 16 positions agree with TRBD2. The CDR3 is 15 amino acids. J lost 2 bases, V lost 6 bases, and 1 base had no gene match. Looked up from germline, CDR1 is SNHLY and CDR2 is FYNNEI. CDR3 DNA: TGTGCCAGCAGGGGGACTAGCGGGAGGGCCTACGAGCAGTACTTC. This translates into CASRGTSGRAYEQYF.

CDR3 in amino acids: CASRRTGGTGELFF. CDR3 bases: TGTGCCAGCAGGAGGACAGGGGGAACCGGGGAGCTGTTTTTT. The chain has TRBV9 and TRBJ2-2; 10 bases map to TRBD1. Germline V gene lookup returns CDR1 SGDLS and CDR2 YYNGEE. The CDR3 spans 14 residues. With 5 bases clipped from V and 5 bases from J, the junction kept 3 bases outside the gene matches.

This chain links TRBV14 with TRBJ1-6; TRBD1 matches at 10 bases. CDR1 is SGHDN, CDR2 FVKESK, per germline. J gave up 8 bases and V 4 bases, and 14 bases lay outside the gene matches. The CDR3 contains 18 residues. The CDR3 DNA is TGTGCCAGCAGCCCCCGGGACAGGGGCTTCCGCGTGGATTCACCCCTCCACTTT. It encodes CASSPRDRGFRVDSPLHF.

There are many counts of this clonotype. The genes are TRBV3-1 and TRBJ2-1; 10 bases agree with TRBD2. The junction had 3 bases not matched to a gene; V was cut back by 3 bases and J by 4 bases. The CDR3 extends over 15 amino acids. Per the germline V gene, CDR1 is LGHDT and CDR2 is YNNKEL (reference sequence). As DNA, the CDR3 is TGTGCCAGCAGCCATGGACTAGCGGAGTACAATGAGCAGTTCTTC. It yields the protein CASSHGLAEYNEQFF.

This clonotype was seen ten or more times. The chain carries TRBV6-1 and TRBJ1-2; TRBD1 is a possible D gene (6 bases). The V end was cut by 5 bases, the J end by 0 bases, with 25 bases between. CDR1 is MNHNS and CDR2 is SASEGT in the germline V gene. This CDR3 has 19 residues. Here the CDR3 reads CASSHRPRGGAISNYGYTF. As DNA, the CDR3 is TGTGCCAGCAGTCACAGACCAAGGGGGGGTGCAATTTCTAACTATGGCTACACCTTC.

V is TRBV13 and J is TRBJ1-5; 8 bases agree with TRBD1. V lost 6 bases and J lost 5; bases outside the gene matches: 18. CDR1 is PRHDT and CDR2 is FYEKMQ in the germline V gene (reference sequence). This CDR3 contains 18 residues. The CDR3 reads CASSSTLDRAADYQPQHF. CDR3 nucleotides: TGTGCCAGCAGTTCTACACTGGACAGGGCGGCGGATTATCAGCCCCAGCATTTT.

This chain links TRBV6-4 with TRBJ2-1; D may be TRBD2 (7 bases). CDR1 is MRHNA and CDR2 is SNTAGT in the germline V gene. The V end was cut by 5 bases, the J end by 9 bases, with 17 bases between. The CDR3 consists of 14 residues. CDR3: CASSYREGVGEQFF. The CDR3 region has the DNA TGTGCCAGCAGTTACAGGGAGGGGGTAGGTGAGCAGTTCTTC.

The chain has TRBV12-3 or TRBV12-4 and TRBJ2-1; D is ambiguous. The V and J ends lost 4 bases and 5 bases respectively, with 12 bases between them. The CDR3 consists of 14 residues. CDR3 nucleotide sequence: TGTGCCAGCAGTTCATCAAGCTCGGACAATGAGCAGTTCTTC. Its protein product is CASSSSSSDNEQFF.

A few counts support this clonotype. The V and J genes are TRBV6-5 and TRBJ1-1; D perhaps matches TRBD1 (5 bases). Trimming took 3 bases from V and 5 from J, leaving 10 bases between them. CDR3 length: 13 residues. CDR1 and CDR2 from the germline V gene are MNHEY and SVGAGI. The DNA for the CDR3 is TGTGCCAGCAGTTATGCACGGGGGACTGAAGCTTTCTTT. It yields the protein CASSYARGTEAFF.

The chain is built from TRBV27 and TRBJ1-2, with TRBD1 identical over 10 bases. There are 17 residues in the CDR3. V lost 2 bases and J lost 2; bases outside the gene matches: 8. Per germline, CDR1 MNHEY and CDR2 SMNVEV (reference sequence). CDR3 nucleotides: TGTGCCAGCAGTTTAACCCTCTCGGGACAGGGGAACTATGGCTACACCTTC. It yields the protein CASSLTLSGQGNYGYTF.

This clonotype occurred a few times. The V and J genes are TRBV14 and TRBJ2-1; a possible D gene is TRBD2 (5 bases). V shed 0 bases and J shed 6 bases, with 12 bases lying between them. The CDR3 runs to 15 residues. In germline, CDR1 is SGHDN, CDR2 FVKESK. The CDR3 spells CASSQDPGEGNEQFF. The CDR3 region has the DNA TGTGCCAGCAGCCAAGACCCGGGTGAGGGCAATGAGCAGTTCTTC.

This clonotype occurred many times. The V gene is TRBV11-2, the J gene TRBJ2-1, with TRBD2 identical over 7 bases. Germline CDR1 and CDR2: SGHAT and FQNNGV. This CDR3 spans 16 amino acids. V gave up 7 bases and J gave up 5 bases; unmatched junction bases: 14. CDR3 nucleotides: TGTGCCAGCAACCAACGAGGGTGGACTAGAAACAATGAGCAGTTCTTC. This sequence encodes CASNQRGWTRNNEQFF.

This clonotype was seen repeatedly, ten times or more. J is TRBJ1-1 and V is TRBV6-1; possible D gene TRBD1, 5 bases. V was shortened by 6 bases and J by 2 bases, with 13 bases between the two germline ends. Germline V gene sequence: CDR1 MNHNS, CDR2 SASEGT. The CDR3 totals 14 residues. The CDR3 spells CASRQGRLNTEAFF. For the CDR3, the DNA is TGTGCCAGCAGGCAGGGACGATTAAACACTGAAGCTTTCTTT.

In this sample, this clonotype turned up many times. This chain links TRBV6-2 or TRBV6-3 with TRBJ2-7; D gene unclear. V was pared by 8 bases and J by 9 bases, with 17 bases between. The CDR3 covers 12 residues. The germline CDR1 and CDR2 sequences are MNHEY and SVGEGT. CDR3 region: CASGDSFRWQYF. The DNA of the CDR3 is TGTGCCAGCGGGGATTCTTTTCGGTGGCAGTACTTC.

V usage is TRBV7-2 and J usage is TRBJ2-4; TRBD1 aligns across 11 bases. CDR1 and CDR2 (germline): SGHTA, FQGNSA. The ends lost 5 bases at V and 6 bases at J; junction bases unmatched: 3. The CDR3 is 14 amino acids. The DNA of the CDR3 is TGTGCCAGCAGCCCGGGACAGGGGGGAAACATTCAGTACTTC. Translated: CASSPGQGGNIQYF.

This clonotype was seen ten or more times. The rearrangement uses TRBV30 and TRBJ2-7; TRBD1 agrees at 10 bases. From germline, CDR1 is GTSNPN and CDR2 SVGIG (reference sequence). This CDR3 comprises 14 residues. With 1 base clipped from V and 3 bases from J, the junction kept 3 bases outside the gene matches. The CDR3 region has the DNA TGTGCCTGGAGTGGAGGGACAGGGGTCTACGAGCAGTACTTC. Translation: CAWSGGTGVYEQYF.

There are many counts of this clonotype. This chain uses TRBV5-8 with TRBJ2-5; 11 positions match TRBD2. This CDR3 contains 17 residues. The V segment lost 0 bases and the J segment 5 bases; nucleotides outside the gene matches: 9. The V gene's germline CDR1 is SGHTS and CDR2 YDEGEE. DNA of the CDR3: TGTGCCAGCAGCTTGGCCGGGCTAGCGGGAGGCGAGGAGACCCAGTACTTC. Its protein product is CASSLAGLAGGEETQYF. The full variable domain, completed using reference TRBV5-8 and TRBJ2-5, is EAGVTQSPTHLIKTRGQQATLRCSPISGHTSVYWYQQALGLGLQFLLWYDEGEERNRGNFPPRFSGRQFPNYSSELNVNALELEDSALYLCASSLAGLAGGEETQYFGPGTRLLVL.

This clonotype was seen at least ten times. CDR3 sequence (DNA): TGCGCCAGCAAGTTCGGGACCGCTTCCACTGAAGCTTTCTTT. Translation: CASKFGTASTEAFF. The chain links TRBV5-1 to TRBJ1-1; D is possibly TRBD1 (5 bases). The ends were cut back, 6 bases at V and 4 bases at J, with 16 bases in the middle. Germline values: CDR1 SGHRS, CDR2 YFSETQ. The CDR3 is made up of 14 amino acids.